The present T cell receptor beta chain was sequenced within a study of regulatory T cells in long-lasting Graves disease. CDR3 regions were amplified by Arm-PCR using iRepertoire HTBI primers to build TCR beta libraries. TCRdb called the multiplex PCR reads again in MiXCR, with one record for every CDR3 protein. This sample has 200,000 to 250,000 distinct CDR3 sequences, with 15% to 20% found just once. Specified time point: newly diagnosed GD, antithyroid drugs for less than 3 months. PBMC RNA was the source of the TCR library. The CDR3 runs to 17 residues. With V trimmed by 4 bases and J by 2 bases, 15 bases remained unmatched. Germline V gene lookup returns CDR1 GTSNPN and CDR2 SVGIG (reference sequence). The sample holds a few counts of this clonotype. Another study also made use of these data, one on T cells in Graves' hyperthyroidism and ophthalmopathy. That paper states: Researchers report that a 13 V-J model separated ophthalmopathy from stable hyperthyroidism.

The receptor's source is a woman aged 30 to 39 with Graves disease. The sequenced sample was peripheral blood mononuclear cells (PBMCs), obtained at new diagnosis, from a patient treated with antithyroid drugs. The genes are TRBV30 and TRBJ2-5; 8 nucleotides match TRBD1. The CDR3 coding sequence is TGTGCCTGGACCTTCCGGACAGGGACTCTACCACAAGAGACCCAGTACTTC. It yields the protein CAWTFRTGTLPQETQYF.